This T cell receptor beta chain was observed in a study of blood T cell repertoires in COVID-19. Study context: Some COVID-19 samples were acute and others convalescent; all came from the United States, Italy and Spain. In each case, the material was cDNA or gDNA derived from T cells, B-cell-depleted T cells, or PBMCs.

V was clipped by 3 bases and J by 5 bases; unmatched bases: 10. Germline CDR1 is MNHEY and CDR2 is SVGAGI. CDR3 length equals 16 residues. As originally analysed: Estimates of nucleated cell counts were drawn from the amplification of reference gene primers. The table came from immunoSEQ multiplex PCR; TCRdb's copy has only in-frame clones and leaves some out. The DNA gave D and trimming, while V, J and clone size come from that table. The repertoire has 200,000 to 250,000 clones, over 75% of them found once; the top ten carry roughly 13%. This chain links TRBV6-5 with TRBJ2-5; TRBD2 agrees at 9 bases. The receptor was isolated from a human donor in a cohort sampled during active COVID-19. The sample comprised peripheral blood. Here the CDR3 reads CASSYGSGRTTETQYF. The CDR3 nucleotides read TGTGCCAGCAGTTATGGTAGCGGGAGAACAACCGAGACCCAGTACTTC.